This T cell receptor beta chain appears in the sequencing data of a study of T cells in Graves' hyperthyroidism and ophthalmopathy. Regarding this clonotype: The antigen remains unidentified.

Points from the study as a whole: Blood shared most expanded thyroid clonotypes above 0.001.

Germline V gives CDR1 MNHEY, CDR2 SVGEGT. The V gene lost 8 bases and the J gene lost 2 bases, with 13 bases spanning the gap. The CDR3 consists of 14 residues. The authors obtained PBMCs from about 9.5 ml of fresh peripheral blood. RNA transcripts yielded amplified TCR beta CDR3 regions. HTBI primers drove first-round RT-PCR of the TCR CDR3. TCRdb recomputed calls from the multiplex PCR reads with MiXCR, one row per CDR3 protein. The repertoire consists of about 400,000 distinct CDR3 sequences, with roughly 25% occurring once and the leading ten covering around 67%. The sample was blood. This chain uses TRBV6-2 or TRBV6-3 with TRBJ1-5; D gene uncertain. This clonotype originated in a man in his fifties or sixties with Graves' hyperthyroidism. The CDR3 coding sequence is TGTGCCAGCGCCGAGGGATGGGGCAATCAGCCCCAGCATTTT. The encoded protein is CASAEGWGNQPQHF.